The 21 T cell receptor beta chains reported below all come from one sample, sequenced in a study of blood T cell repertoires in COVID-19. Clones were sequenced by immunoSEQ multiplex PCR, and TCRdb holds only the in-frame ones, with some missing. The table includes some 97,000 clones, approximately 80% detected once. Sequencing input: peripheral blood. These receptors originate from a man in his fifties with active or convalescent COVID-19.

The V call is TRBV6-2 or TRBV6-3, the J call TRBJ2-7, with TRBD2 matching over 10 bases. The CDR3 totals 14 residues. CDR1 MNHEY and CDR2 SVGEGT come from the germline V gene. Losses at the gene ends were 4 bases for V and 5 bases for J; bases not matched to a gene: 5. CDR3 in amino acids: CASSSSGSVNEQYF. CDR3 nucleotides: TGTGCCAGCAGTTCTAGCGGGAGTGTCAACGAGCAGTACTTC.

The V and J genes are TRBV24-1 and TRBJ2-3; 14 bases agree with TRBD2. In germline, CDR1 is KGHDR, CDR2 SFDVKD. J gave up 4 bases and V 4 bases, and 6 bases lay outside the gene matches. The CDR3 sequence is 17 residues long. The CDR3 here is CATSETPGLAGADTQYF. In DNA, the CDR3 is TGTGCCACCAGTGAAACTCCGGGACTAGCGGGAGCAGATACGCAGTATTTT.

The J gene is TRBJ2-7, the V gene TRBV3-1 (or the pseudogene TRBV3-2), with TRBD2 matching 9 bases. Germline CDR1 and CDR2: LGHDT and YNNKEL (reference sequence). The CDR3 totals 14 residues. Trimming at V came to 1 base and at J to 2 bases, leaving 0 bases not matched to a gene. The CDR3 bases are TGTGCCAGCAGCCAAGGACTAGCGGCCTACGAGCAGTACTTC. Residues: CASSQGLAAYEQYF.

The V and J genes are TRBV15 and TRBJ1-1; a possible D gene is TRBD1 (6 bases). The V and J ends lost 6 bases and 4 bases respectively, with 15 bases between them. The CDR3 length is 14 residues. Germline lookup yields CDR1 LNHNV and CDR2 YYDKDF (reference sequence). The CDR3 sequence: CATRPRQATTEAFF. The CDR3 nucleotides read TGTGCCACCAGGCCAAGACAGGCGACCACTGAAGCTTTCTTT.

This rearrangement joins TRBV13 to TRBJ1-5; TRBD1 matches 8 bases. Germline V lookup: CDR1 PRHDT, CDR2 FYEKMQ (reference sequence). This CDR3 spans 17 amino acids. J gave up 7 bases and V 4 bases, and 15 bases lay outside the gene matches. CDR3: CASSSRRTGKKRQPQHF. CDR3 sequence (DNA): TGTGCCAGCAGCTCCCGCCGGACAGGGAAGAAGAGGCAGCCCCAGCATTTT.

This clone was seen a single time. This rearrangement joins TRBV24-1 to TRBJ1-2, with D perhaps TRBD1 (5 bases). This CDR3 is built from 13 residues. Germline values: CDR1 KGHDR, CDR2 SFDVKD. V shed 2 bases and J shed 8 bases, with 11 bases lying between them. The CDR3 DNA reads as TGTGCCACCAGTGATTCCAGACAGAGGGGCTACACCTTC. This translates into CATSDSRQRGYTF.

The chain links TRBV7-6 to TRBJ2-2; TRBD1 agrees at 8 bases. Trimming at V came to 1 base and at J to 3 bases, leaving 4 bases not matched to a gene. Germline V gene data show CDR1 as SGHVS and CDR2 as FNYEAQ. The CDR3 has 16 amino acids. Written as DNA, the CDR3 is TGTGCCAGCAGCTTAGAGTCGACAGGGGACACCGGGGAGCTGTTTTTT. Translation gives CASSLESTGDTGELFF.

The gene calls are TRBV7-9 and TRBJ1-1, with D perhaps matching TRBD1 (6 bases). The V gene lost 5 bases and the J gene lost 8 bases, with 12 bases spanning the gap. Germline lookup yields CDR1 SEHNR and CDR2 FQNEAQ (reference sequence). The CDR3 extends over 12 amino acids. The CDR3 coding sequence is TGTGCCAGCAGCCTCGCCGGGACAGAAGCTTTCTTT. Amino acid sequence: CASSLAGTEAFF.

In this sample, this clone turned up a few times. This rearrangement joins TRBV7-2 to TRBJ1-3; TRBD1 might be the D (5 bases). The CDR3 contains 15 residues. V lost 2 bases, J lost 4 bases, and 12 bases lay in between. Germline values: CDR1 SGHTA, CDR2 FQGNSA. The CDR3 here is CASSLMGGTGNTIYF. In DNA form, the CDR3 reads TGTGCCAGCAGCTTAATGGGGGGTACAGGAAACACCATATATTTT.

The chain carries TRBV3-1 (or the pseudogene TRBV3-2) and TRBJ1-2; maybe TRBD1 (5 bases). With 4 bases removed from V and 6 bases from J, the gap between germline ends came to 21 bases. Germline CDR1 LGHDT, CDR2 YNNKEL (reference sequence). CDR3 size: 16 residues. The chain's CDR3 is CASSPDYPGTSDGYTF. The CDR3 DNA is TGTGCCAGCAGCCCAGATTACCCCGGGACTTCCGATGGCTACACCTTC.

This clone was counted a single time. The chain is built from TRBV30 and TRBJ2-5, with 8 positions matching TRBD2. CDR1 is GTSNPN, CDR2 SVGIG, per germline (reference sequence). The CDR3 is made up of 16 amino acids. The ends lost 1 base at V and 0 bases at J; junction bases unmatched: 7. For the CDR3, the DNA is TGTGCCTGGAGTGAACTAGCGGAAATGTACCAAGAGACCCAGTACTTC. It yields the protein CAWSELAEMYQETQYF.

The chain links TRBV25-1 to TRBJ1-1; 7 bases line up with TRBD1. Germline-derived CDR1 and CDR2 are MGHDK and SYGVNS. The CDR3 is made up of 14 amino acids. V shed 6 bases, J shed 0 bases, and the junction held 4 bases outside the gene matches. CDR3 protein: CASRQGGMNTEAFF. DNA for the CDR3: TGTGCCAGCAGGCAGGGGGGCATGAACACTGAAGCTTTCTTT.

CDR3 nucleotide sequence: TGTGCCAGCAGCGTAGCTAACACAGATACGCAGTATTTT. Its protein is CASSVANTDTQYF. The V and J genes are TRBV9 and TRBJ2-3; no clear D. The germline gives CDR1 SGDLS, CDR2 YYNGEE. The CDR3 runs 13 residues. Trimming took 0 bases from V and 2 from J, leaving 4 bases between them. The full variable domain, completed using reference TRBV9 and TRBJ2-3, is DSGVTQTPKHLITATGQRVTLRCSPRSGDLSVYWYQQSLDQGLQFLIQYYNGEERAKGNILERFSAQQFPDLHSELNLSSLELGDSALYFCASSVANTDTQYFGPGTRLTVL.

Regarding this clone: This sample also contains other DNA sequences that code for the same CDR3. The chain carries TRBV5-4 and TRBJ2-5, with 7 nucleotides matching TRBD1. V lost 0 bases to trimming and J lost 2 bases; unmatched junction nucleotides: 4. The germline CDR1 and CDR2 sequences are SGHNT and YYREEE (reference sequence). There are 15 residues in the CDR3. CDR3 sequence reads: CASSLAGRGQETQYF. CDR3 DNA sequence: TGTGCCAGCAGCTTGGCCGGCAGGGGGCAAGAGACCCAGTACTTC.

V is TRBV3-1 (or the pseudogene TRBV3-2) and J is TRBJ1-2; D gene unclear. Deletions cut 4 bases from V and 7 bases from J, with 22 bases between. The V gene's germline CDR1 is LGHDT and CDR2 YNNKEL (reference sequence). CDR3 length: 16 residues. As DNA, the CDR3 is TGTGCCAGCAGCCCCCGAGAGGCCTCGGGTTCGTCTGGCTACACCTTC. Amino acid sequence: CASSPREASGSSGYTF.

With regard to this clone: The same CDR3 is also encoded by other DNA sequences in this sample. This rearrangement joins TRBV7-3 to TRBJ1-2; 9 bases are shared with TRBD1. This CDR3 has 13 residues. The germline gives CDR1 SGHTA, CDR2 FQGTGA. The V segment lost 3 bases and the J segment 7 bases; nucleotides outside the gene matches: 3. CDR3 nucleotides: TGTGCCAGCAGCTTTGACAGGGGGGCTGGCTACACCTTC. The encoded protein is CASSFDRGAGYTF.

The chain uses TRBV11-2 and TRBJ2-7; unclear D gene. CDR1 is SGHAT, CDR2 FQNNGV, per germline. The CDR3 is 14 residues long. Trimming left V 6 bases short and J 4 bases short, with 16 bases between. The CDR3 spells CASRPPRVGYEQYF. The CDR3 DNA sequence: TGTGCCAGCAGACCTCCGCGAGTTGGTTACGAGCAGTACTTC.

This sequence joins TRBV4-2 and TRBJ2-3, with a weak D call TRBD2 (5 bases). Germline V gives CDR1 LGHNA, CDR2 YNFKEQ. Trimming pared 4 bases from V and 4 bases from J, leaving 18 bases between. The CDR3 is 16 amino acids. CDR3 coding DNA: TGTGCCAGCAGCCCACAAGGGAGCGCGTCAGCAGATACGCAGTATTTT. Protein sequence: CASSPQGSASADTQYF.

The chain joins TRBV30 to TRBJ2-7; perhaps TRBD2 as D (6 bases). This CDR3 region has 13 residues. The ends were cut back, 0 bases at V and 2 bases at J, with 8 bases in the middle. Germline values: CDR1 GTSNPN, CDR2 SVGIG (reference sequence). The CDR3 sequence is CAWSVPGAYEQYF. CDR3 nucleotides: TGTGCCTGGAGTGTGCCGGGGGCCTACGAGCAGTACTTC.

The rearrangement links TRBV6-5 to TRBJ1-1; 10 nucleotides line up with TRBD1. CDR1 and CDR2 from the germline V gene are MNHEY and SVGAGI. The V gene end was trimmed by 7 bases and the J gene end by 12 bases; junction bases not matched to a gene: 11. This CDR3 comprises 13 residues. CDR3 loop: CASTWQGQGKTFF. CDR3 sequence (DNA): TGTGCCAGCACCTGGCAGGGACAGGGGAAAACTTTCTTT.

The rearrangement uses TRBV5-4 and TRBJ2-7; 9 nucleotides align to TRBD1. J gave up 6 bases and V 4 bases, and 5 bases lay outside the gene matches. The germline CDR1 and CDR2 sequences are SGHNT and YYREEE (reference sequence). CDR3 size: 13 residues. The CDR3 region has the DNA TGTGCCAGCAGCCGGGACAGGGAGGCCGAGCAGTACTTC. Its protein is CASSRDREAEQYF.